The text below deals with one TCR beta chain. The sample comes from a study of blood T cell repertoires in COVID-19. At the level of the study: The United States, Italy and Spain were the sources of the acute and convalescent COVID-19 samples. T cells, B-cell-depleted T cells, or PBMCs provided the cDNA or gDNA that served as material.

Authors' analysis steps: Counts of nucleated cells, estimated from reference gene primer amplification, were obtained. Measured with immunoSEQ multiplex PCR; TCRdb has only the in-frame clones, and not every one. Clone size and the V and J calls come from that table; the DNA yielded D and trimming. Here the sample spans about 50,000 clones, around nine tenths being singletons. Germline CDR1 reads LNHDA; CDR2 reads SQIVND (reference sequence). The CDR3 has 13 amino acids. Trimming removed 5 bases at V and 5 bases at J, with 12 bases between. This TCR was sampled from a human donor with active COVID-19. The donor label of this sample is uncertain. This chain joins TRBV19 and TRBJ2-5, with D hard to call. Sequencing was performed on peripheral blood. CDR3 residues: CASSSTVGETQYF. DNA for the CDR3: TGTGCCAGTAGTTCGACCGTGGGCGAGACCCAGTACTTC.